This TCR beta chain came from a study of identifying expanded T cells in peripheral blood. The repertoire was sequenced with immunoSEQ multiplex PCR; TCRdb's copy has only in-frame clones and lacks some. The repertoire consists of around 56,000 clones, with roughly four fifths occurring once and the leading ten covering roughly 18%. Germline lookup yields CDR1 SGHNT and CDR2 YYREEE (reference sequence). Trimming pared 4 bases from V and 4 bases from J, leaving 14 bases between. The CDR3 extends over 14 amino acids. The chain employs TRBV5-4 and TRBJ1-1, with D possibly TRBD1 on 5 matching bases. Sequencing was performed on blood. This clonotype originated in a person aged 18 to 70 in good health. The CDR3 here is CASSVKGVSTEAFF. The DNA of the CDR3 is TGTGCCAGCAGCGTGAAAGGGGTGAGCACTGAAGCTTTCTTT. The full variable domain, its missing parts supplied by reference TRBV5-4 and TRBJ1-1, is ETGVTQSPTHLIKTRGQQVTLRCSSQSGHNTVSWYQQALGQGPQFIFQYYREEENGRGNFPPRFSGLQFPNYSSELNVNALELDDSALYLCASSVKGVSTEAFFGQGTRLTVV.